This T cell receptor beta chain was obtained from a study of T cell responses to AZD1222 COVID-19 vaccine. A remark on this clone: The antigen is not known. A junction end diverges from the germline sequence, so it may reflect a read error.

Study findings and constraints: Among spike-specific TCRs, nearly half reportedly target unmutated variant regions. Once two AZD1222 doses were given, Spike-specific TCR breadth and depth went up. Just 6 or 7 people given AZD1222 tested seropositive at baseline.

The CDR3 covers 12 residues. CDR1 is GTSNPN and CDR2 is SVGIG in the germline V gene (reference sequence). Method: immunoSEQ multiplex PCR; TCRdb's copy keeps in-frame clones and lacks some. The sample lists about 100,000 clones, 70% to 90% occurring once. This rearrangement joins TRBV30 to TRBJ1-2, with 9 bases that match TRBD1. The TCR was taken from an adult in good health. The specimen comprised peripheral blood, sampled on day 0 of AZD1222 vaccination. The CDR3 loop reads CASPGTGYDYTF. CDR3 DNA: TGTGCCTCTCCCGGGACAGGGTATGACTACACCTTC.